This TCR beta chain derives from a study of CD8 T cells in ankylosing spondylitis. The CDR3 runs to 16 residues. Trimming shortened V by 4 bases and J by 6 bases, and 21 bases separated the two germline ends. Germline CDR1 SGHDT, CDR2 YYEEEE. A word on this clonotype: Since a much larger clone is just one base distant, this may be a read error.

Via MiXCR, TCRdb re-called the 5' RACE reads, giving one row per CDR3 protein. Among around 150,000 distinct CDR3 sequences listed, about 16% were seen once. This sequence was found in a male donor with ankylosing spondylitis or in good health (not recorded which). The specimen was blood, either unsorted or a sorted T cell fraction (not recorded which). The chain is built from TRBV5-6 and TRBJ2-3; D might be TRBD2 (6 bases). The CDR3 DNA sequence: TGTGCCAGCAGCGTGGAGGGCGAGAGAGGTACTGATACGCAGTATTTT. As protein: CASSVEGERGTDTQYF.